These T cell receptor beta chains were read from a single sample in a study of shared clonotypes between healthy human individuals. Only in-frame clones appear in the TCRdb table, and some are missing; sequencing was by immunoSEQ multiplex PCR. The sample records 500,000 to 650,000 clones, about 80% being singletons. The material sequenced was PBMCs. The receptors originated from a woman in her thirties or forties in good health. Some clones in this sample may be carry-over from other donors' samples. The CDR3 runs from the conserved cysteine through the conserved F or W. A D gene is named only where the DNA matches it firmly. Clone size is shown for a subset of rows, as once, few, many or a class of expanded clone.

CDR3aa	CDR3nt	v_gene	d_gene	abundance	j_gene
CATSRDLERGYSYEQYF	TGTGCCACCAGCAGAGATCTTGAGCGGGGCTACTCCTACGAGCAGTACTTC	TRBV15	TRBD2	once	TRBJ2-7
CATSTGAQTGDTQYF	TGTGCCACCAGCACGGGGGCGCAAACGGGGGATACGCAGTATTTT	TRBV15	-	-	TRBJ2-3
CASSATRYEQYF	TGTGCCAGCAGTGCGACTAGGTACGAGCAGTACTTC	TRBV6-4	-	-	TRBJ2-7
CASSPRQPNTGELFF	TGTGCCAGCAGCCCCCGACAGCCGAACACCGGGGAGCTGTTTTTT	TRBV14	-	-	TRBJ2-2
CASSEEASANIQYF	TGTGCCAGCAGTGAAGAGGCTTCGGCAAACATTCAGTACTTC	TRBV2	-	-	TRBJ2-4
CASSLIWQGPDIQYF	TGTGCCAGCAGCTTGATTTGGCAGGGTCCGGACATTCAGTACTTC	TRBV5-8	-	-	TRBJ2-4
CASRKENTRELFF	TGTGCCAGCAGGAAGGAGAACACCAGGGAGCTGTTTTTT	TRBV6-1	-	-	TRBJ2-2
CASSPLGGGGETQYF	TGTGCCAGCAGCCCCCTGGGGGGAGGGGGGGAGACCCAGTACTTC	TRBV9	-	-	TRBJ2-5
CASSASKGSGTGELFF	TGTGCCAGCTCAGCGTCCAAGGGGTCGGGCACCGGGGAGCTGTTTTTT	TRBV18	-	few	TRBJ2-2
CASSVTSSGLATDTQYF	TGTGCCAGCAGCGTAACCTCTAGTGGGCTAGCGACAGATACGCAGTATTTT	TRBV9	-	-	TRBJ2-3
CASSRGGPLARATEAFF	TGTGCCAGCAGCCGCGGGGGACCCTTGGCACGGGCCACTGAAGCTTTCTTT	TRBV28	-	-	TRBJ1-1
CASSPFAGGIGEAFF	TGTGCCAGCAGCCCCTTTGCAGGGGGCATAGGGGAAGCTTTCTTT	TRBV28	TRBD1	many	TRBJ1-1
CASSPGGGPLEQYF	TGTGCCAGCAGCCCCGGCGGGGGCCCCTTAGAGCAGTACTTC	TRBV11-2	-	-	TRBJ2-7
CASSQRDTGELFF	TGTGCCAGCAGTCAGCGAGACACCGGGGAGCTGTTTTTT	TRBV7-2	-	-	TRBJ2-2
CASSHGSGKSYNEQFF	TGTGCCAGCAGCCATGGTAGCGGGAAGTCCTACAATGAGCAGTTCTTC	TRBV4-2	TRBD2	-	TRBJ2-1
CASSTNRDGSRAGMDEQYF	TGTGCCAGCAGCACCAACAGGGACGGCTCTAGGGCCGGAATGGACGAGCAGTACTTC	TRBV21-1	-	few	TRBJ2-7
CASSVAGTEYGYTF	TGTGCCAGCAGTGTCGCCGGGACGGAATATGGCTACACCTTC	TRBV28	-	-	TRBJ1-2
CAWGRGLDEQYF	TGTGCCTGGGGGAGGGGGCTGGACGAGCAGTACTTC	TRBV30	-	-	TRBJ2-7
CAISDEDLAGMETQYF	TGTGCCATCAGTGACGAAGATCTAGCGGGAATGGAGACCCAGTACTTC	TRBV10-3	TRBD2	-	TRBJ2-5
CASSKGLAGLRAGELFF	TGTGCCAGCAGTAAAGGACTAGCGGGATTAAGGGCCGGGGAGCTGTTTTTT	TRBV6-1	TRBD2	-	TRBJ2-2
CASSLERMGVTKNIQYF	TGTGCCAGCAGCTTAGAGCGGATGGGGGTAACTAAAAACATTCAGTACTTC	TRBV7-8	-	-	TRBJ2-4
CAWSGRQGVAGRNSPLHF	TGTGCCTGGAGTGGCCGACAGGGGGTGGCGGGCCGTAATTCACCCCTCCACTTT	TRBV30	TRBD1	-	TRBJ1-6
CASSWDSPLQNEQYF	TGCGCCAGCAGCTGGGACTCTCCGCTCCAGAACGAGCAGTACTTC	TRBV5-1	-	-	TRBJ2-7
CASRSSYEQYF	TGTGCCAGCAGAAGCTCCTACGAGCAGTACTTC	TRBV25-1	-	few	TRBJ2-7
CASSRDRGLETQYF	TGTGCCAGCAGCCGGGACAGGGGGTTGGAGACCCAGTACTTC	TRBV7-9	TRBD1	-	TRBJ2-5
CASSPPARGVSGGYTF	TGTGCCAGCTCACCACCCGCCAGGGGAGTATCGGGTGGCTACACCTTC	TRBV18	-	-	TRBJ1-2